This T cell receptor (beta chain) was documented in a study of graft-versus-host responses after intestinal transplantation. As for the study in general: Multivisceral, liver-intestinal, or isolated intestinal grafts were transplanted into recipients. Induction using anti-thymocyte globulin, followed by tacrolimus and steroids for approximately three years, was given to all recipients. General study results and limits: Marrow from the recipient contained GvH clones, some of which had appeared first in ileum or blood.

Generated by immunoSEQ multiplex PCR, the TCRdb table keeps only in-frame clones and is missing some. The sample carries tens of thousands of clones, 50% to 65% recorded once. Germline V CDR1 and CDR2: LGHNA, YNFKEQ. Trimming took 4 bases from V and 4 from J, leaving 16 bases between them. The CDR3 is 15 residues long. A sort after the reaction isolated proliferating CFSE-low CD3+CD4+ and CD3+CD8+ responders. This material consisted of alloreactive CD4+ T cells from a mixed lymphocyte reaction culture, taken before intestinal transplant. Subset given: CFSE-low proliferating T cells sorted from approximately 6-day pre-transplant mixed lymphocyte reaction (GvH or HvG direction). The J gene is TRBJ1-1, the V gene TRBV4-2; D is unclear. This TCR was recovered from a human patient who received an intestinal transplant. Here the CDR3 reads CASSLYKRMSTEAFF. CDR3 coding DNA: TGTGCCAGCAGCCTATATAAGAGAATGAGCACTGAAGCTTTCTTT.